One and the same sample provided the 30 T cell receptor beta chains below, sequenced in a study of T cell responses to AZD1222 COVID-19 vaccine. TCRdb keeps only in-frame clones here, not all; method: immunoSEQ multiplex PCR. This repertoire shows just over 95,000 clones, 85% to 90% found once; its top ten account for roughly 3.7%. The material sequenced was peripheral blood, taken on day 0 of AZD1222 vaccination. These receptors all stem from an adult in good health.

V usage is TRBV6-6 and J usage is TRBJ1-3, with TRBD1 as a possible D gene (5 bases). Germline assignment: CDR1 MNHNY and CDR2 SVGAGI (reference sequence). The CDR3 contains 13 residues. V was trimmed by 7 bases and J by 3 bases, leaving 10 bases between them. This chain's CDR3 is CASIGDGGNTIYF. The CDR3 nucleotides are TGTGCCAGCATTGGGGACGGTGGAAACACCATATATTTT.

The chain carries TRBV15 and TRBJ2-1, with D tentatively TRBD1 (6 bases). V dropped 2 bases and J dropped 3 bases, with 14 bases sitting between them. The CDR3 consists of 16 residues. Germline CDR1 LNHNV, CDR2 YYDKDF (reference sequence). The CDR3 DNA is TGTGCCACCAGCAGACTAGGGGGAGCTAGCTACAATGAGCAGTTCTTC. This sequence encodes CATSRLGGASYNEQFF. Together with reference TRBV15 and TRBJ2-1, the CDR3 gives the full variable domain: DAMVIQNPRYQVTQFGKPVTLSCSQTLNHNVMYWYQQKSSQAPKLLFHYYDKDFNNEADTPDNFQSRRPNTSFCFLDIRSPGLGDTAMYLCATSRLGGASYNEQFFGPGTRLTVL.

CDR3 sequence: CASSMSVYSNQPQHF. CDR3 DNA sequence: TGTGCCAGTAGTATGTCCGTTTATAGCAATCAGCCCCAGCATTTT. The rearrangement links TRBV19 to TRBJ1-5; no definite D call. V was pared by 3 bases and J by 0 bases, with 9 bases between. CDR3 length equals 15 residues. The germline CDR1 and CDR2 sequences are LNHDA and SQIVND (reference sequence).

This clone has a handful of counts. This sequence joins TRBV6-5 and TRBJ1-5; D not certain. Germline V CDR1 and CDR2: MNHEY, SVGAGI. Trimming shortened V by 2 bases and J by 5 bases, and 7 bases separated the two germline ends. The CDR3 sequence is 13 residues long. The CDR3 DNA reads TGTGCCAGCAGTTACAGACTGGATCAGCCCCAGCATTTT. It yields the protein CASSYRLDQPQHF.

The V gene is TRBV6-2 or TRBV6-3, the J gene TRBJ1-5; D not resolved. Looked up from germline, CDR1 is MNHEY and CDR2 is SVGEGT. The length of the CDR3 is 15 residues. V was trimmed by 6 bases and J by 3 bases, leaving 15 bases between them. CDR3: CASSWAGGVNQPQHF. The CDR3 DNA is TGTGCCAGCAGCTGGGCAGGTGGGGTCAATCAGCCCCAGCATTTT.

This clone has only a few counts. The chain joins TRBV6-1 to TRBJ1-6, with D hard to call. Germline CDR1 is MNHNS and CDR2 is SASEGT. The CDR3 totals 14 residues. Trimming removed 3 bases at V and 7 bases at J, with 10 bases between. CDR3 sequence (DNA): TGTGCCAGCAGTGATCGTGCGGAGAATTCACCCCTCCACTTT. Translation: CASSDRAENSPLHF.

This sequence joins TRBV9 and TRBJ1-5, with D unclear. This CDR3 has 12 amino acids. Germline CDR1 SGDLS, CDR2 YYNGEE. Trimming removed 2 bases at V and 4 bases at J, with 4 bases between. The CDR3 reads CASSVGNQPQHF. As DNA, the CDR3 is TGTGCCAGCAGCGTCGGAAATCAGCCCCAGCATTTT.

In the case of this clone: At one end the junction does not follow the germline gene, possibly because of a read error. V is TRBV19 and J is TRBJ1-1; weak D call: TRBD1 (5 bases). The CDR3 is made up of 13 amino acids. The germline V gene encodes CDR1 LNHDA and CDR2 SQIVND (reference sequence). CDR3 region: CASSIGAITEAFF. The CDR3 nucleotides are TGTGCCAGTAGCATAGGGGCGATCACTGAAGCTTTCTTT.

The chain joins TRBV6-5 to TRBJ2-7; D uncertain. CDR1 and CDR2 (germline): MNHEY, SVGAGI. The V end was cut by 6 bases, the J end by 4 bases, with 19 bases between. CDR3 length equals 15 residues. The CDR3 DNA reads TGTGCCAGCAGCCATCTGGGCCGACGCGATTACGAGCAGTACTTC. It codes for CASSHLGRRDYEQYF.

The V call is TRBV5-8, the J call TRBJ1-1, with D possibly TRBD1 on 5 matching bases. The CDR3 has 16 residues. Germline values: CDR1 SGHTS, CDR2 YDEGEE. The V gene lost 4 bases and the J gene lost 0 bases, with 16 bases spanning the gap. CDR3 in DNA: TGTGCCAGCAGCATCAGGGACGGAACCATGAACACTGAAGCTTTCTTT. Its protein is CASSIRDGTMNTEAFF.

This clone showed up just once. V gene TRBV4-1 combines with J gene TRBJ2-7; the D is unclear. The V gene lost 3 bases and the J gene lost 0 bases, with 18 bases spanning the gap. Germline V gives CDR1 MGHRA, CDR2 YSYEKL. The CDR3 consists of 17 residues. CDR3 protein: CASSHVGSESSSYEQYF. The CDR3 DNA reads as TGCGCCAGCAGCCACGTGGGGTCGGAGAGTAGCTCCTACGAGCAGTACTTC.

The V gene is TRBV18, the J gene TRBJ1-2; the D gene is possibly TRBD1 (6 bases). Germline V gene data show CDR1 as KGHSH and CDR2 as LQKENI. The CDR3 extends over 16 amino acids. The V end lost 4 bases, the J end lost 0 bases, and 15 bases lay between the germline ends. The CDR3, as DNA: TGTGCCAGCTCACTAAGCACAGGGCCTACTAACTATGGCTACACCTTC. This gives the protein CASSLSTGPTNYGYTF. The full variable domain, with the rest looked up from reference TRBV18 and TRBJ1-2, is NAGVMQNPRHLVRRRGQEARLRCSPMKGHSHVYWYRQLPEEGLKFMVYLQKENIIDESGMPKERFSAEFPKEGPSILRIQQVVRGDSAAYFCASSLSTGPTNYGYTFGSGTRLTVV.

The rearrangement uses TRBV11-2 and TRBJ2-1, with D tentatively TRBD2 (6 bases). V shed 5 bases and J shed 6 bases, with 11 bases lying between them. CDR3 size: 13 residues. CDR1 is SGHAT, CDR2 FQNNGV, per germline. The CDR3 DNA sequence: TGTGCCAGCAGCGAACAGACTAGCAATGAGCAGTTCTTC. As protein: CASSEQTSNEQFF.

The gene calls are TRBV11-3 and TRBJ2-7; D ambiguous. Per the germline V gene, CDR1 is SGHNT and CDR2 is YENEEA. The CDR3 is made up of 15 amino acids. V was pared by 1 base and J by 3 bases, with 13 bases between. CDR3 sequence (DNA): TGTGCCAGCAGCTTAGCGTCAGGTCTAGGCTACGAGCAGTACTTC. Translated: CASSLASGLGYEQYF.

The chain employs TRBV24-1 and TRBJ2-7; D is ambiguous. Germline V gene sequence: CDR1 KGHDR, CDR2 SFDVKD. V lost 0 bases, J lost 1 base, and 6 bases lay in between. The CDR3 is 14 amino acids. The CDR3 DNA reads TGTGCCACCAGTGATTTGATCCTTTCCTACGAGCAGTACTTC. It yields the protein CATSDLILSYEQYF.

This sequence joins TRBV29-1 and TRBJ1-1; the D gene is possibly TRBD1 (6 bases). Trimming pared 4 bases from V and 4 bases from J, leaving 10 bases between. The V gene's germline CDR1 is SQVTM and CDR2 ANQGSEA. The CDR3 loop spans 12 amino acids. The DNA of the CDR3 is TGCAGCGTTGGGACAGAGAGCACTGAAGCTTTCTTT. This codes for CSVGTESTEAFF.

The chain carries TRBV12-5 and TRBJ2-5; D call uncertain. The V gene's germline CDR1 is LGHNT and CDR2 FRNRAP. There are 13 residues in the CDR3. The V gene lost 1 base and the J gene lost 0 bases, with 3 bases spanning the gap. CDR3 in amino acids: CASGLGYQETQYF. Here the CDR3 DNA reads TGTGCTAGTGGTTTGGGGTACCAAGAGACCCAGTACTTC.

The chain recombines TRBV5-4 with TRBJ1-2, with D perhaps matching TRBD1 (6 bases). The CDR3 is 13 residues long. Germline assignment: CDR1 SGHNT and CDR2 YYREEE (reference sequence). V lost 4 bases, J lost 4 bases, and 11 bases lay in between. Here the CDR3 reads CASSQFRGYGYTF. CDR3 nucleotides: TGTGCCAGCAGCCAGTTCAGGGGCTATGGCTACACCTTC.

The genes are TRBV28 and TRBJ2-3; unclear D gene. The CDR3 runs to 14 residues. V lost 6 bases, J lost 1 base, and 11 bases lay in between. The germline gives CDR1 MDHEN, CDR2 SYDVKM. The CDR3 DNA is TGTGCCAGCAGCCCCCAGTGGGGCACAGATACGCAGTATTTT. Encoded protein: CASSPQWGTDTQYF.

This rearrangement joins TRBV7-2 to TRBJ2-3; 11 positions agree with TRBD2. With 4 bases clipped from V and 2 bases from J, the junction kept 5 bases outside the gene matches. The CDR3 contains 16 residues. The germline V gene has CDR1 SGHTA and CDR2 FQGNSA. The DNA of the CDR3 is TGTGCCAGCAGCTCCCGACTAGCGGGAAACACAGATACGCAGTATTTT. Its protein product is CASSSRLAGNTDTQYF.

Notes on this clone: Other nucleotide sequences in the sample specify the same CDR3. The chain has TRBV6-5 and TRBJ1-1; D ambiguous. The CDR3 is 13 amino acids. The germline gives CDR1 MNHEY, CDR2 SVGAGI. V shed 3 bases and J shed 0 bases, with 5 bases lying between them. CDR3 coding DNA: TGTGCCAGCAGTTATGGCATGAACACTGAAGCTTTCTTT. Residues: CASSYGMNTEAFF.

V gene TRBV28 combines with J gene TRBJ2-7; 10 bases fit TRBD2. V dropped 6 bases and J dropped 2; count of bases not matched to a gene: 4. Germline values: CDR1 MDHEN, CDR2 SYDVKM. The CDR3 sequence is 14 residues long. The CDR3 bases are TGTGCCAGCAGCGGGAGCGGGGGGGCCTACGAGCAGTACTTC. Translating it yields CASSGSGGAYEQYF.

DNA for the CDR3: TGTGCCAGCAGCACAACTAGCGGGGGGAGCCCAGATACGCAGTATTTT. Residues: CASSTTSGGSPDTQYF. This chain joins TRBV7-2 and TRBJ2-3; TRBD2 aligns across 12 bases. V shed 5 bases, J shed 4 bases, and the junction held 7 bases outside the gene matches. The CDR3 length is 16 residues. The germline gives CDR1 SGHTA, CDR2 FQGNSA.

The chain joins TRBV3-1 (or the pseudogene TRBV3-2) to TRBJ2-2; D remains unclear. V was pared by 2 bases and J by 1 base, with 11 bases between. Germline loops: CDR1 LGHDT, CDR2 YNNKEL (reference sequence). The CDR3 sequence is 16 residues long. CDR3 residues: CASSQRSAQNTGELFF. In DNA, the CDR3 is TGTGCCAGCAGCCAAAGATCAGCTCAGAACACCGGGGAGCTGTTTTTT.

This clone was seen just once. The rearrangement uses TRBV7-9 and TRBJ2-2; D unresolved. Germline loops: CDR1 SEHNR, CDR2 FQNEAQ (reference sequence). This CDR3 comprises 13 residues. Between the trimmed V and J ends, which lost 2 bases and 4 bases, there was a span of 5 bases. In DNA form, the CDR3 reads TGTGCCAGCAGCTTATCCCTCACCGGGGAGCTGTTTTTT. Protein product: CASSLSLTGELFF. Full variable domain (remainder filled in from reference TRBV7-9 and TRBJ2-2): DTGVSQNPRHKITKRGQNVTFRCDPISEHNRLYWYRQTLGQGPEFLTYFQNEAQLEKSRLLSDRFSAERPKGSFSTLEIQRTEQGDSAMYLCASSLSLTGELFFGEGSRLTVL.

V gene TRBV7-8 combines with J gene TRBJ1-1; D gene unclear. V was shortened by 0 bases and J by 10 bases, with 12 bases between the two germline ends. Germline assignment: CDR1 SGHVS and CDR2 FQNEAQ. The CDR3 consists of 13 residues. The CDR3 protein is CASSLASQLIAFF. CDR3 nucleotides: TGTGCCAGCAGCTTAGCTAGTCAGTTGATAGCTTTCTTT.

J is TRBJ2-7 and V is TRBV5-6, with 7 bases lining up with TRBD2. J was trimmed by 5 bases and V by 1 base; bases with no gene match: 6. Germline values: CDR1 SGHDT, CDR2 YYEEEE. This CDR3 region has 14 residues. The CDR3 DNA sequence: TGTGCCAGCAGCTTGCGGGGGGTTTACGACGAGCAGTACTTC. This sequence encodes CASSLRGVYDEQYF.

J is TRBJ1-3 and V is TRBV7-2, with D possibly matching TRBD1 (5 bases). Germline V gene lookup returns CDR1 SGHTA and CDR2 FQGNSA. The V end lost 1 base, the J end lost 7 bases, and 5 bases lay between the germline ends. The CDR3 runs 12 residues. CDR3 coding DNA: TGTGCCAGCAGCTTAGAGGGGAACACCATATATTTT. Protein product: CASSLEGNTIYF. Based on the CDR3 plus reference TRBV7-2 and TRBJ1-3, the full variable domain is GAGVSQSPSNKVTEKGKDVELRCDPISGHTALYWYRQSLGQGLEFLIYFQGNSAPDKSGLPSDRFSAERTGGSVSTLTIQRTQQEDSAVYLCASSLEGNTIYFGEGSWLTVV.

The table lists this clone with a count of one. V is TRBV7-9 and J is TRBJ1-1; no firm D call. The CDR3 runs to 16 residues. Trimming stripped 5 bases from V and 1 base from J, with 17 bases between. Germline-derived CDR1 and CDR2 are SEHNR and FQNEAQ (reference sequence). The CDR3 sequence is CASSGRPPGENTEAFF. The CDR3 bases are TGTGCCAGCAGCGGCAGACCTCCCGGGGAGAACACTGAAGCTTTCTTT.

V is TRBV5-4 and J is TRBJ1-4, with no clear D. V lost 7 bases, J lost 0 bases, and 7 bases lay in between. Germline CDR1 SGHNT, CDR2 YYREEE (reference sequence). The CDR3 consists of 13 residues. The CDR3 sequence: CASGLATNEKLFF. The CDR3 DNA reads as TGTGCCAGCGGCCTTGCAACTAATGAAAAACTGTTTTTT.